What follows are 19 T cell receptor beta chains derived from one specimen sequenced in a study of shared clonotypes between healthy human individuals. Profiling relied on immunoSEQ multiplex PCR, and the TCRdb table lists in-frame clones only, not all of them. The sample shows over a million clones, around 82% of them seen only once. Sequencing was done on a sample of memory CD4+ T cells from PBMCs. Subset of the sample: CD45RA-negative fraction. These receptors came from a man aged 18 to 30 in good health. Some clones in this sample may be carry-over from other donors' samples.

This sequence joins TRBV19 and TRBJ1-1; possibly TRBD1 for D (6 bases). This CDR3 contains 17 residues. V was clipped by 7 bases and J by 0 bases, with 21 bases between them. Germline assignment: CDR1 LNHDA and CDR2 SQIVND (reference sequence). CDR3 residues: CASMGWSGGEMNTEAFF. For the CDR3, the DNA is TGTGCCAGTATGGGGTGGTCGGGGGGCGAGATGAACACTGAAGCTTTCTTT. Combining the CDR3 with reference TRBV19 and TRBJ1-1 gives the whole variable domain DGGITQSPKYLFRKEGQNVTLSCEQNLNHDAMYWYRQDPGQGLRLIYYSQIVNDFQKGDIAEGYSVSREKKESFPLTVTSAQKNPTAFYLCASMGWSGGEMNTEAFFGQGTRLTVV.

This clone was seen once. Here the CDR3 reads CASSPPPGAGYGYTF. In nucleotides, the CDR3 is TGTGCCAGCTCACCACCTCCGGGGGCAGGGTATGGCTACACCTTC. The chain joins TRBV18 to TRBJ1-2, with a weak D call TRBD1 (6 bases). The CDR3 has 15 amino acids. Germline V gene lookup returns CDR1 KGHSH and CDR2 LQKENI. The V end was cut by 0 bases, the J end by 5 bases, with 13 bases between.

The chain uses TRBV5-1 and TRBJ2-7, with 8 bases fitting TRBD1. Germline loops: CDR1 SGHRS, CDR2 YFSETQ. The CDR3 sequence is 17 residues long. J gave up 6 bases and V 1 base, and 15 bases lay outside the gene matches. The CDR3 coding sequence is TGCGCCAGCAGCTTGACGACCCGGACAGGGATTCTCGGCGAGCAGTACTTC. It translates to CASSLTTRTGILGEQYF.

Details on this clone: Within the sample, other DNA sequences also encode this same CDR3. This sequence joins TRBV5-1 and TRBJ1-1; no firm D call. CDR3 length equals 13 residues. With 1 base removed from V and 1 base from J, the gap between germline ends came to 5 bases. Germline V lookup: CDR1 SGHRS, CDR2 YFSETQ. The CDR3 nucleotides read TGCGCCAGCAGCTTGAGCAGGAACACTGAAGCTTTCTTT. Amino acids: CASSLSRNTEAFF.

This clone has only one observation. The sample contains more than one DNA sequence encoding this CDR3. This chain joins TRBV6-1 and TRBJ2-5; 7 bases align to TRBD1. The germline V gene encodes CDR1 MNHNS and CDR2 SASEGT. The CDR3 contains 14 residues. The V segment lost 4 bases and the J segment 5 bases; nucleotides outside the gene matches: 7. The CDR3 nucleotides read TGTGCCAGCAGTGGCCGCAGGGGGAGCGAGACCCAGTACTTC. Protein product: CASSGRRGSETQYF.

The chain is built from TRBV6-6 and TRBJ1-2; 7 bases are a match to TRBD1. V was clipped by 2 bases and J by 3 bases; unmatched bases: 3. The CDR3 totals 14 residues. Germline CDR1 and CDR2: MNHNY and SVGAGI (reference sequence). The CDR3 region is CASSYGQGDYGYTF. As DNA, the CDR3 is TGTGCCAGCAGTTACGGGCAGGGGGACTATGGCTACACCTTC.

This clone has only a few counts. This sequence may be a read error, since a much larger clone differs from it by one base. Because it lacks the conserved phenylalanine or tryptophan at the end, this CDR3 is likely a read error. The chain carries TRBV4-1 and TRBJ1-1, with D possibly TRBD1 on 6 matching bases. The length of the CDR3 is 14 residues. The germline V gene has CDR1 MGHRA and CDR2 YSYEKL. The germline V and J ends were trimmed by 3 bases and 1 base, with 9 bases remaining between them. In DNA, the CDR3 is TGCGCCAGCAGCCAGGGACACACGAACACTGAAGCTTTCCTT. This codes for CASSQGHTNTEAFL.

This sequence joins TRBV7-9 and TRBJ1-2, with a weak D call TRBD1 (6 bases). The CDR3 loop spans 17 amino acids. V lost 4 bases, J lost 1 base, and 19 bases lay in between. Looked up from germline, CDR1 is SEHNR and CDR2 is FQNEAQ (reference sequence). CDR3 amino acids: CASSSRGGSLFNYGYTF. CDR3 nucleotide sequence: TGTGCCAGCAGCTCTAGAGGGGGGAGCCTCTTTAACTATGGCTACACCTTC.

V is TRBV27 and J is TRBJ2-7; 8 nucleotides agree with TRBD1. Germline V gene data show CDR1 as MNHEY and CDR2 as SMNVEV (reference sequence). The length of the CDR3 is 16 residues. After removal of 5 bases from V and 3 bases from J, the junction contained 12 bases not matched to a gene. CDR3 bases: TGTGCCAGCAGTCCACAGGGGGGACTTCAAATCTACGAGCAGTACTTC. Translating gives CASSPQGGLQIYEQYF.

The chain recombines TRBV30 with TRBJ1-1; 8 bases are a match to TRBD1. Germline loops: CDR1 GTSNPN, CDR2 SVGIG (reference sequence). The trim removed 2 bases at V and 4 bases at J, leaving 6 bases unmatched. The CDR3 spans 14 residues. The CDR3 spells CAWSNSGGVTEAFF. The CDR3 DNA is TGTGCCTGGAGTAACTCAGGGGGCGTCACTGAAGCTTTCTTT.

J is TRBJ2-7 and V is TRBV11-2; D is perhaps TRBD1 or TRBD2 (6 bases each). The V gene lost 3 bases and the J gene lost 2 bases, with 8 bases spanning the gap. Per the germline V gene, CDR1 is SGHAT and CDR2 is FQNNGV. The CDR3 has 13 residues. Here the CDR3 reads CASSLGGPYEQYF. The CDR3 coding sequence is TGTGCCAGCAGCTTGGGGGGCCCCTACGAGCAGTACTTC.

V usage is TRBV6-5 and J usage is TRBJ1-1; D is undetermined. V dropped 6 bases and J dropped 4 bases, with 9 bases sitting between them. Germline loops: CDR1 MNHEY, CDR2 SVGAGI. CDR3 length equals 12 residues. The CDR3 protein is CASSHDTTEAFF. The CDR3 DNA follows: TGTGCCAGCAGCCACGACACCACTGAAGCTTTCTTT.

This rearrangement joins TRBV9 to TRBJ2-3; tentatively, D is TRBD2 (6 bases). The CDR3 spans 18 residues. CDR1 SGDLS and CDR2 YYNGEE come from the germline V gene. The V gene lost 3 bases and the J gene lost 3 bases, with 23 bases spanning the gap. In nucleotides, the CDR3 is TGTGCCAGCAGCGGTACCCGCGGGGCCAACAGAGTGACAGATACGCAGTATTTT. Its translation is CASSGTRGANRVTDTQYF.

This clone appeared a single time. V and J are TRBV6-5 and TRBJ1-2; tentatively, D is TRBD1 (5 bases). Germline V gives CDR1 MNHEY, CDR2 SVGAGI. Trimming stripped 6 bases from V and 4 bases from J, with 12 bases between. This CDR3 contains 13 residues. In DNA, the CDR3 is TGTGCCAGCAGCACCCGGGACGGCTATGGCTACACCTTC. Encoded protein: CASSTRDGYGYTF.

This chain links TRBV9 with TRBJ2-5, with a possible D match to TRBD1 (6 bases). V lost 0 bases to trimming and J lost 7 bases, with 10 bases between them. Germline CDR1 is SGDLS and CDR2 is YYNGEE. This CDR3 contains 13 residues. In nucleotides, the CDR3 is TGTGCCAGCAGCGTAGTAGTAGGGGGGACCCAGTACTTC. Its protein product is CASSVVVGGTQYF.

This clone was detected only once. The V call is TRBV6-1, the J call TRBJ1-2; 8 nucleotides align to TRBD1. CDR3 length: 13 amino acids. Germline trimming cut 6 bases from V and 8 bases from J; bases unmatched to any gene: 8. CDR1 MNHNS and CDR2 SASEGT come from the germline V gene. The CDR3 loop reads CASRDRGEGGYTF. CDR3 DNA sequence: TGTGCCAGCAGAGACAGGGGCGAGGGGGGCTACACCTTC.

The rearrangement links TRBV28 to TRBJ2-7; D unclear. Trimming removed 2 bases from V and 1 base from J, with 15 bases in between. CDR1 is MDHEN and CDR2 is SYDVKM in the germline V gene. The CDR3 extends over 16 amino acids. CDR3 sequence (DNA): TGTGCCAGCAGTTTAGATCACAACTATACTTCCTACGAGCAGTACTTC. It translates to CASSLDHNYTSYEQYF.

Only one count was recorded for this clone. This chain links TRBV6-1 with TRBJ1-5; the D gene is possibly TRBD1 (5 bases). CDR1 MNHNS and CDR2 SASEGT come from the germline V gene. CDR3 length: 16 residues. Between the trimmed V and J ends, which lost 3 bases and 5 bases, there was a span of 17 bases. The CDR3 DNA reads TGTGCCAGCAGTGAGTCAGGTTATTGGGGACATCAGCCCCAGCATTTT. This sequence encodes CASSESGYWGHQPQHF.

This clone was counted many times. Other DNA sequences in the same sample also yield this CDR3. This chain connects TRBV4-1 to TRBJ2-7; perhaps TRBD2 as D (6 bases). Trimming took off 0 bases at V and 0 bases at J, with 18 bases between the two ends. Per germline, CDR1 MGHRA and CDR2 YSYEKL. CDR3 size: 18 residues. CDR3 nucleotides: TGCGCCAGCAGCCAAGATCGGGGGTACGGCGGCCTCTCCTACGAGCAGTACTTC. Its translation: CASSQDRGYGGLSYEQYF.